Detailed here is one T cell receptor (beta chain). One end of the junction fails to match germline, which may point to a read error. The entry originates in a study of blood T cell repertoires in COVID-19. Study overall: Acute and convalescent COVID-19 samples came from the United States, Italy and Spain.

Participants were aged 18 to 89 years, lived in 24 US areas, and enrolled virtually. Clones were read by immunoSEQ multiplex PCR, and TCRdb kept only the in-frame ones, dropping some. The sample lists roughly 250,000 clones, 80% to 90% seen once, with roughly 4% in the top ten. This receptor was taken from a woman aged 25 to 39 who had recovered from COVID-19. Input material: PBMCs or T cells enriched from blood (not recorded which).

CDR3 nucleotide sequence: TGTGCCACCAGCGATTCCAACAGGGATAGCTCACCCCTCCACTTT. The encoded protein is CATSDSNRDSSPLHF. This sequence joins TRBV24-1 and TRBJ1-6; D perhaps matches TRBD1 (6 bases). Germline CDR1 KGHDR, CDR2 SFDVKD. The CDR3 runs to 15 residues.